One T cell receptor (beta chain) is described in this entry. This sample was taken from a study of cytomegalovirus exposure and HLA in healthy donors. Trimming took off 4 bases at V and 10 bases at J, with 11 bases between the two ends. The CDR3 has 12 residues. Germline values: CDR1 SGHTA, CDR2 FQGNSA. Vbeta (60) and Jbeta (13) primers were used in the PCR. Clones were read by immunoSEQ multiplex PCR, and TCRdb kept only the in-frame ones, dropping some. The top ten hold 14% of the sample, which has roughly 190,000 clones, 70% to 80% seen once. The gene calls are TRBV7-2 and TRBJ2-1; D unclear. The TCR sequence derives from a woman aged 30 to 39 in good health and CMV-seropositive. Sequenced sample: PBMCs. The CDR3 nucleotides read TGTGCCAGCAGCTCCTTGGCCGGGGAGCAGTTCTTC. Protein product: CASSSLAGEQFF. Based on the CDR3 plus reference TRBV7-2 and TRBJ2-1, the full variable domain is GAGVSQSPSNKVTEKGKDVELRCDPISGHTALYWYRQSLGQGLEFLIYFQGNSAPDKSGLPSDRFSAERTGGSVSTLTIQRTQQEDSAVYLCASSSLAGEQFFGPGTRLTVL.